The 8 T cell receptor beta chains given below trace back to one sample, sequenced in a study of regulatory T cells in long-lasting Graves disease. According to the study, TCR beta libraries were built with iRepertoire HTBI primers and CDR3-region Arm-PCR. One entry per CDR3 protein results from TCRdb running MiXCR on the multiplex PCR reads. The top ten clones hold 12% of a sample with about 470,000 distinct CDR3 sequences, 15% to 20% of them seen once. The time point is: newly diagnosed GD, antithyroid drugs for less than 3 months. From PBMCs, RNA was extracted and then used to make the TCR library. The same sample was also used in a study of T cells in Graves' hyperthyroidism and ophthalmopathy.

Sequences were derived from peripheral blood mononuclear cells (PBMCs), sampled at new diagnosis, from a patient treated with antithyroid drugs. These receptors were obtained from a man aged 40-55 years with Graves disease.

This clonotype was counted only a few times. A clone one base away is much larger, so this may be a read error. This sequence joins TRBV2 and TRBJ1-1; no clear D gene. CDR1 SNHLY and CDR2 FYNNEI come from the germline V gene. The CDR3 has 12 amino acids. As DNA, the CDR3 is TGTACCAGCAGCAGAATATTCACTGAAGCTTTCTTT. Protein product: CTSSRIFTEAFF.

There are many counts of this clonotype. The chain is built from TRBV28 and TRBJ2-7; 7 bases align to TRBD1. This CDR3 contains 14 residues. Losses at the gene ends were 5 bases for V and 7 bases for J; bases not matched to a gene: 11. Germline V gene lookup returns CDR1 MDHEN and CDR2 SYDVKM. Written as DNA, the CDR3 is TGTGCCAGCAGTCCTTCATCGAGGGGGCGAGAGCAGTACTTC. Residues: CASSPSSRGREQYF.

In this sample, this clonotype turned up many times. This sequence joins TRBV9 and TRBJ2-1; tentative D call: TRBD1 (6 bases). The V gene's germline CDR1 is SGDLS and CDR2 YYNGEE. CDR3 length: 15 residues. V gave up 3 bases and J gave up 2 bases, with 12 bases separating them. CDR3 coding DNA: TGTGCCAGCAGCGATGACGGGACACCCTACAATGAGCAGTTCTTC. It is translated as CASSDDGTPYNEQFF.

This clonotype was recorded many times. The chain uses TRBV5-1 and TRBJ2-1; the match to TRBD2 covers 10 bases. Germline V CDR1 and CDR2: SGHRS, YFSETQ. This CDR3 contains 15 residues. J lost 6 bases, V lost 7 bases, and 10 bases had no gene match. Written as DNA, the CDR3 is TGCGCCAGCCAATTAGGACTAGCGGTTCGCAATGAGCAGTTCTTC. Translating it yields CASQLGLAVRNEQFF.

The table lists this clonotype with a few counts. The gene calls are TRBV5-8 and TRBJ2-4; D unresolved. The CDR3 is made up of 15 amino acids. Germline CDR1 reads SGHTS; CDR2 reads YDEGEE. V shed 1 base and J shed 1 base, with 9 bases lying between them. Here the CDR3 DNA reads TGTGCCAGCAGCTTGTGGGCCCAGGCCAAAAACATTCAGTACTTC. Protein product: CASSLWAQAKNIQYF.

The rearrangement joins TRBV6-1 to TRBJ2-7; 8 bases align to TRBD1. Unmatched junction bases numbered 10, after V lost 6 bases and J lost 6 bases. Germline loops: CDR1 MNHNS, CDR2 SASEGT. The CDR3 sequence is 14 residues long. CDR3 bases: TGTGCCAGCAGCGCCCTGGACAGGGTGGGCGAGCAGTACTTC. Translation: CASSALDRVGEQYF.

The V call is TRBV6-2 or TRBV6-3, the J call TRBJ2-1; maybe TRBD2 (5 bases). The CDR3 is made up of 16 amino acids. Germline lookup yields CDR1 MNHEY and CDR2 SVGEGT. V shed 3 bases and J shed 8 bases, with 20 bases lying between them. The CDR3 DNA reads as TGTGCCAGCAGTTATGTGGACGGGGTTGTTTTGGATGAGCAGTTCTTC. Residues: CASSYVDGVVLDEQFF.

About this clonotype itself: A clone one base away is much larger, so this may be a read error. This chain connects TRBV11-3 to TRBJ2-2, with 9 nucleotides matching TRBD1. The germline V gene encodes CDR1 SGHNT and CDR2 YENEEA. J was trimmed by 4 bases and V by 5 bases; bases with no gene match: 5. This CDR3 comprises 15 residues. CDR3 in amino acids: CASSPGDRATGELFF. In DNA, the CDR3 is TGTGCCAGCAGCCCAGGGGACAGGGCCACCGGGGAGCTGTTTTTT.